The 13 T cell receptor beta chains below were found in one sample sequenced in a study of T-cell memory formation after mild COVID-19. MiXCR, applied by TCRdb to the 5' RACE reads, yields one record per CDR3 protein. The table lists 400,000 to 500,000 distinct CDR3 sequences, approximately 24% of them singletons, with about 10% in the top ten. The source material was PBMCs or a T cell subset sorted from them (not recorded which). All receptors come from an adult woman who had mild COVID-19 (a few samples of this study predate the infection). Cell type and time point are not known.

The chain has TRBV9 and TRBJ1-1, with TRBD1 identical over 9 bases. The germline CDR1 and CDR2 sequences are SGDLS and YYNGEE. V was pared by 0 bases and J by 0 bases, with 0 bases of the junction left unmatched. This CDR3 region has 15 residues. The CDR3 loop reads CASSVGQGVNTEAFF. The CDR3 nucleotides are TGTGCCAGCAGCGTAGGACAGGGGGTGAACACTGAAGCTTTCTTT.

This clonotype was seen a handful of times. The J gene is TRBJ1-4, the V gene TRBV5-1, with 9 positions matching TRBD1. J was trimmed by 5 bases and V by 4 bases; bases with no gene match: 6. CDR1 is SGHRS and CDR2 is YFSETQ in the germline V gene. This CDR3 has 15 residues. The CDR3 sequence is CASSRDRAQNEKLFF. The CDR3 DNA reads as TGCGCCAGCAGCCGGGACAGGGCTCAGAATGAAAAACTGTTTTTT.

The chain joins TRBV4-2 to TRBJ2-7, with D possibly being TRBD2 (5 bases). The CDR3 sequence is 15 residues long. The germline V and J ends were trimmed by 0 bases and 2 bases, with 11 bases remaining between them. Per the germline V gene, CDR1 is LGHNA and CDR2 is YNFKEQ. The CDR3 DNA is TGTGCCAGCAGCCAAGAGGAGACGGGAACCTACGAGCAGTACTTC. This sequence encodes CASSQEETGTYEQYF.

There are a few counts of this clonotype. The chain's CDR3 is CASSAPAYRGSYEQFF. The CDR3 DNA reads TGTGCCAGCAGTGCCCCGGCTTATCGAGGTAGTTATGAGCAGTTCTTC. The chain links TRBV2 to TRBJ2-1; D call uncertain. This CDR3 contains 16 residues. V was pared by 4 bases and J by 8 bases, with 21 bases between. CDR1 and CDR2 (germline): SNHLY, FYNNEI. Filled out from reference TRBV2 and TRBJ2-1, the complete variable domain reads EPEVTQTPSHQVTQMGQEVILRCVPISNHLYFYWYRQILGQKVEFLVSFYNNEISEKSEIFDDQFSVERPDGSNFTLKIRSTKLEDSAMYFCASSAPAYRGSYEQFFGPGTRLTVL.

This clonotype was counted a few times. The chain carries TRBV6-5 and TRBJ2-1; no clear D. This CDR3 region has 13 residues. Germline values: CDR1 MNHEY, CDR2 SVGAGI. Trimming shortened V by 6 bases and J by 0 bases, and 6 bases separated the two germline ends. CDR3: CASRDASYNEQFF. CDR3 DNA sequence: TGTGCCAGCAGGGACGCCTCCTACAATGAGCAGTTCTTC.

The J gene is TRBJ2-5, the V gene TRBV12-3 or TRBV12-4; TRBD1 matches 10 bases. Trimming took 6 bases from V and 5 from J; bases not matched to a gene: 9. The CDR3 has 15 amino acids. CDR3 DNA sequence: TGTGCCAGCAGGCCGACAGGGGGCAGTTGGGAGACCCAGTACTTC. Translation: CASRPTGGSWETQYF.

There are a few counts of this clonotype. The rearrangement joins TRBV10-3 to TRBJ2-3; 10 positions agree with TRBD2. CDR3 length: 17 residues. V lost 2 bases and J lost 4; bases outside the gene matches: 9. In germline, CDR1 is ENHRY, CDR2 SYGVKD. The CDR3 DNA reads as TGTGCCATCAGTGAGCACAGCGGGAGGGCCTCGGCAGATACGCAGTATTTT. Translated, it gives CAISEHSGRASADTQYF.

The rearrangement joins TRBV9 to TRBJ2-2; 7 bases are a match to TRBD1. The CDR3 runs 15 residues. Trimming at V came to 6 bases and at J to 1 base, leaving 6 bases not matched to a gene. Germline V lookup: CDR1 SGDLS, CDR2 YYNGEE. The CDR3 loop reads CASNSRDRNTGELFF. Written as DNA, the CDR3 is TGTGCCAGCAACTCCCGGGACAGGAACACCGGGGAGCTGTTTTTT. The variable domain in full, completed from reference TRBV9 and TRBJ2-2, reads DSGVTQTPKHLITATGQRVTLRCSPRSGDLSVYWYQQSLDQGLQFLIQYYNGEERAKGNILERFSAQQFPDLHSELNLSSLELGDSALYFCASNSRDRNTGELFFGEGSRLTVL.

This rearrangement joins TRBV28 to TRBJ2-7; TRBD1 is a possible D gene (6 bases). This CDR3 has 13 residues. CDR1 and CDR2 from the germline V gene are MDHEN and SYDVKM. Trimming shortened V by 5 bases and J by 3 bases, and 11 bases separated the two germline ends. DNA for the CDR3: TGTGCCAGCAGTCAGACAGGTCGCTACGAGCAGTACGTC. Translated, it gives CASSQTGRYEQYV.

This clonotype has only a few counts. J is TRBJ2-6 and V is TRBV6-5; TRBD2 might be the D (5 bases). Germline CDR1 MNHEY, CDR2 SVGAGI. This CDR3 has 15 amino acids. V shed 5 bases and J shed 2 bases, with 10 bases lying between them. The CDR3 DNA reads TGTGCCAGCAGTCGGGAAGGGACTGGGGCCAACGTCCTGACTTTC. It encodes CASSREGTGANVLTF.

J is TRBJ1-5 and V is TRBV19, with no clear D. The ends were cut back, 3 bases at V and 7 bases at J, with 10 bases in the middle. Germline V gene lookup returns CDR1 LNHDA and CDR2 SQIVND (reference sequence). The CDR3 loop spans 13 amino acids. DNA of the CDR3: TGTGCCAGTAGTATCGGATACCGGCAGCCCCAGCATTTT. Translation gives CASSIGYRQPQHF. Based on the CDR3 plus reference TRBV19 and TRBJ1-5, the full variable domain is DGGITQSPKYLFRKEGQNVTLSCEQNLNHDAMYWYRQDPGQGLRLIYYSQIVNDFQKGDIAEGYSVSREKKESFPLTVTSAQKNPTAFYLCASSIGYRQPQHFGDGTRLSIL.

The table lists this clonotype with a few counts. CDR3 in DNA: TGTGCCAGCAGCTTCACGGGACAGGGCCGCAATGAGCAGTTCTTC. Protein: CASSFTGQGRNEQFF. The V call is TRBV7-9, the J call TRBJ2-1, with 9 bases aligning to TRBD1. Germline CDR1 SEHNR, CDR2 FQNEAQ (reference sequence). The J segment lost 6 bases and the V segment lost 3 bases, leaving 6 bases of the junction unmatched. The CDR3 has 15 residues.

The DNA for the CDR3 is TGTGCCAGCACTCAGGGGGGTGCCTCCTACGAGCAGTACTTC. It codes for CASTQGGASYEQYF. The chain couples TRBV12-3 or TRBV12-4 to TRBJ2-7; a weak D match, TRBD1 (7 bases). The CDR3 has 14 amino acids. Trimming removed 7 bases at V and 0 bases at J, with 13 bases between.